One sample yielded the 5 T cell receptor beta chains listed below, sequenced in a study of glioma-infiltrating T cells. Amplification of TCR alpha and beta CDR3 regions from RNA used iRepertoire nested multiplex PCR. TCRdb fed the multiplex PCR reads into MiXCR, producing one record per CDR3 protein. The table includes around 350,000 distinct CDR3 sequences, 41% detected once. The sequenced sample was glioma tissue, nonneoplastic brain tissue, or PBMCs (not recorded which). These receptors were taken from a human donor with low-grade glioma or glioblastoma, undergoing nonglioma brain surgery, or in good health (not recorded which).

The chain couples TRBV19 to TRBJ2-7; possibly TRBD1 for D (6 bases). Trimming took 8 bases from V and 7 from J, leaving 21 bases between them. The germline gives CDR1 LNHDA, CDR2 SQIVND (reference sequence). The CDR3 totals 14 residues. CDR3 sequence reads: CASSDSHPPREQYF. The CDR3 DNA follows: TGTGCCAGTTCGGACAGCCATCCTCCTCGGGAGCAGTACTTC.

The rearrangement joins TRBV7-6 to TRBJ2-1, with TRBD2 identical over 11 bases. This CDR3 has 17 residues. Per germline, CDR1 SGHVS and CDR2 FNYEAQ. The V and J ends lost 3 bases and 6 bases, in that order; junction bases with no gene match: 10. In DNA form, the CDR3 reads TGTGCCAGCAGCTTCGCGGTAGCGGGAGGGCATGGCAATGAGCAGTTCTTC. Encoded protein: CASSFAVAGGHGNEQFF.

CDR3 residues: CASSQEGRSATQYF. The CDR3 coding sequence is TGCGCCAGCAGCCAAGAGGGTAGGAGCGCCACGCAGTATTTT. The chain joins TRBV4-1 to TRBJ2-3; D ambiguous. Trimming shortened V by 0 bases and J by 9 bases, and 13 bases separated the two germline ends. Germline CDR1 is MGHRA and CDR2 is YSYEKL. The CDR3 consists of 14 residues.

This clonotype was seen only once. V is TRBV6-2 or TRBV6-3 and J is TRBJ1-1, with D hard to call. Trimming cost V 1 base and J 14 bases, with 23 bases left between them. This CDR3 contains 15 residues. Germline-derived CDR1 and CDR2 are MNHEY and SVGEGT. The CDR3 DNA reads as TGTGCCAGCAGTTACTTGAGCGGGAGTTACCATGAGCAGTTCTTT. Its protein product is CASSYLSGSYHEQFF.

This clonotype was seen many times. The chain is built from TRBV28 and TRBJ2-5, with 7 bases fitting TRBD1. The CDR3 is 13 residues long. With V trimmed by 4 bases and J by 2 bases, 1 base remained unmatched. Looked up from germline, CDR1 is MDHEN and CDR2 is SYDVKM. The CDR3 is CASSSGQQETQYF. The CDR3 nucleotides are TGTGCCAGCAGTTCGGGACAGCAAGAGACCCAGTACTTC. The full variable domain, completed using reference TRBV28 and TRBJ2-5, is DVKVTQSSRYLVKRTGEKVFLECVQDMDHENMFWYRQDPGLGLRLIYFSYDVKMKEKGDIPEGYSVSREKKERFSLILESASTNQTSMYLCASSSGQQETQYFGPGTRLLVL.